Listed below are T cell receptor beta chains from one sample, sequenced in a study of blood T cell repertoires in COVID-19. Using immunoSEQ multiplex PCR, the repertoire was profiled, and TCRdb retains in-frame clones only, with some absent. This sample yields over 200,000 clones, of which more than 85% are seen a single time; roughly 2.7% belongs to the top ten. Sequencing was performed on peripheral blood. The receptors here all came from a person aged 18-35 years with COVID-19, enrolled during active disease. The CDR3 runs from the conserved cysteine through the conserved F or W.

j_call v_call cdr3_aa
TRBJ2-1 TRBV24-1 CATSDPTAGVMFF
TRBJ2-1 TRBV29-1 CSVDRLAGWFSYNEQFF
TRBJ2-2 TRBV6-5 CASDMSFGELFF
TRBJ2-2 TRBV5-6 CASSIDTIHTGELFF
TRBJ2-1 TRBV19 CATSSGMVNNEQFF
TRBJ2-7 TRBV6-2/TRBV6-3 CASSRKTSGLYEQYF
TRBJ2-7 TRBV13 CASSPPRGAPYEQYF
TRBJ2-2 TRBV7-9 CASSGSNTGELFF
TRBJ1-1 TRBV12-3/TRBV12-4 CASSLRQGNEAFF
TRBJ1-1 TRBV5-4 CASRPRGEVTEAFF
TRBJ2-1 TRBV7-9 CAIPPREKESRNEQFF
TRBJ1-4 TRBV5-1 CASSFPGQGLINEKLFF
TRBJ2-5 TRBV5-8 CASSFSSAQYF
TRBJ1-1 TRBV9 CASSLGQGGTEAFF